The text below deals with one TCR beta chain. This clone was counted a single time. The clone's antigen remains unknown. It has no much larger one-base neighbor in the sample; base qualities were not kept. Whole blood was collected in K2EDTA tubes by collaborating institutions according to the institutions' own protocols. For TCRbeta analysis, collaborator samples were shipped as frozen whole blood, as isolated PBMCs, or as DNA extracted from either sample type. This specimen belongs to a study of blood T cell repertoires in COVID-19 (dated by TCRdb to about 2020). About the investigation overall: Collaborator samples came from the United States, Italy and Spain and covered acute and convalescent phases of COVID-19. Where HLA class I and class II types were available, the types were taken from metadata supplied by the sample provider, not from assay-based typing. The repertoires were released in a freely available public database meant as a resource for research on the immune response to SARS-CoV-2. The material from the prospective study consisted of cDNA or gDNA derived from T cells, B-cell-depleted T cells, or PBMCs. The samples were drawn from the first 160 participants of the ongoing ImmuneRACE study and from under 1,500 subjects provided by 6 global collaborators. Subjects who had been exposed to COVID-19, were actively infected with it, or had recovered from it provided the deeply sampled blood TCRbeta repertoires that made up the dataset. Sample metadata almost always included a de-identified subject ID, COVID-19 status, age in years and sex.

Via the germline V gene, CDR1 is SGHRS and CDR2 YFSETQ. The CDR3 starts with the cysteine, ends with the phenylalanine, and has 13 residues. Only the CDR3 DNA stays, 39 bases, in frame from base 1. Trimming costs V 4 bases and J 6 bases, and their ends lie 10 bases apart. The immunoSEQ Assay, a bias-controlled multiplex PCR, was used to amplify TCRbeta CDR3 regions from genomic DNA. As for how the authors treated the data: Within the assay, amplification of reference gene primers was used to estimate how many nucleated cells each sample contained. Sequence reads were collapsed and filtered to measure the absolute abundance of every unique TCRbeta CDR3 rearrangement. For each sample, productive Simpson clonality was calculated as the square root of Simpson's diversity index over productive rearrangements. In TCRdb, the immuneACCESS table is reduced to in-frame sequences with V and J assigned. These tables do not hold every clone; where another copy was compared, an unresolved V gene accounts for under half, and the others remain unexplained. V and J calls and clone size are those listed in that table; D and trimming were worked out from the DNA. The sample has 130,000 or so clones on record, about 90% of them singletons. Jointly, the top ten make up more than 1.5% of the sample.

The study at large found these results: The amount of clinical and demographic metadata varied by source and participant and was provided uncurated.

Source material: peripheral blood. The chain uses TRBV5-1 and TRBJ2-2; TRBD1 is a possible D gene, resting on 5 matching bases. The TCR originated in an older woman with acute or convalescent COVID-19. Here is the DNA: TGCGCCAGCAGCACTGACAGTCCCGGGGAGCTGTTTTTT. It codes for CASSTDSPGELFF.